The 27 T cell receptor beta chains below were found in one sample sequenced in a study of PD-1 blockade in classical Hodgkin lymphoma. Autologous stem cell transplantation was followed by relapse in every patient, and brentuximab vedotin exposure varied. Here immunoSEQ multiplex PCR was the method, and the copy in TCRdb shows in-frame clones only, minus some. The sample includes 25,000 to 40,000 clones, 80% to 90% of them seen just once. Sequencing was performed on peripheral blood mononuclear cells (PBMCs), taken at baseline. All receptors come from a human donor with classical Hodgkin lymphoma.

This chain links TRBV30 with TRBJ1-5, with D maybe TRBD1 (5 bases). Trimming left V 0 bases short and J 6 bases short, with 12 bases between. Germline values: CDR1 GTSNPN, CDR2 SVGIG (reference sequence). CDR3 length equals 14 residues. The CDR3 nucleotides are TGTGCCTGGAGTGTTAAAGGACACATTCAGCCCCAGCATTTT. Translated, it gives CAWSVKGHIQPQHF.

This clone was observed once. This rearrangement joins TRBV5-1 to TRBJ2-2; TRBD2 matches at 11 bases. The CDR3 is 18 residues long. Germline trimming cut 4 bases from V and 0 bases from J; bases unmatched to any gene: 8. CDR1 SGHRS and CDR2 YFSETQ come from the germline V gene. The CDR3 sequence is CASSEALAGATNTGELFF. The CDR3 bases are TGCGCCAGCAGCGAAGCACTAGCGGGGGCCACGAACACCGGGGAGCTGTTTTTT.

The V call is TRBV5-1, the J call TRBJ1-4; 7 bases are a match to TRBD1. Germline loops: CDR1 SGHRS, CDR2 YFSETQ. V shed 0 bases, J shed 5 bases, and the junction held 1 base outside the gene matches. The length of the CDR3 is 14 residues. The chain's CDR3 is CASSLGQGNEKLFF. CDR3 sequence (DNA): TGCGCCAGCAGCTTGGGACAGGGAAATGAAAAACTGTTTTTT.

The V call is TRBV7-2, the J call TRBJ2-7; TRBD2 matches 11 bases. V lost 5 bases and J lost 1; bases outside the gene matches: 7. Germline V gives CDR1 SGHTA, CDR2 FQGNSA. The CDR3 runs 16 residues. The CDR3 nucleotides read TGTGCCAGCAGCATCGCCGGGACTAGCGGATCCTACGAGCAGTACTTC. Translated, it gives CASSIAGTSGSYEQYF.

This chain links TRBV29-1 with TRBJ2-5, with D unclear. The germline CDR1 and CDR2 sequences are SQVTM and ANQGSEA. CDR3 length equals 12 residues. V was trimmed by 7 bases and J by 4 bases, leaving 13 bases between them. This CDR3 reads CSATAPGETQYF. The CDR3 DNA follows: TGCAGCGCGACTGCACCCGGAGAGACCCAGTACTTC.

This chain connects TRBV27 to TRBJ2-5; D may match TRBD1 or TRBD2 (5 bases each). The CDR3 is 15 residues long. Trimming shortened V by 3 bases and J by 0 bases, and 11 bases separated the two germline ends. Germline V gene lookup returns CDR1 MNHEY and CDR2 SMNVEV (reference sequence). CDR3 coding DNA: TGTGCCAGCAGTTTCGGGACCACGTACCAAGAGACCCAGTACTTC. It translates to CASSFGTTYQETQYF.

The chain joins TRBV15 to TRBJ2-3; D ambiguous. V shed 0 bases and J shed 2 bases, with 9 bases lying between them. The CDR3 totals 15 residues. The germline CDR1 and CDR2 sequences are LNHNV and YYDKDF (reference sequence). The CDR3 DNA reads as TGTGCCACCAGCAGAGATCTTCGGTTCACAGATACGCAGTATTTT. It is translated as CATSRDLRFTDTQYF.

J is TRBJ1-1 and V is TRBV9; D is unclear. Germline-derived CDR1 and CDR2 are SGDLS and YYNGEE. The CDR3 is 15 amino acids. V was clipped by 3 bases and J by 6 bases, with 18 bases between them. The CDR3 nucleotides read TGTGCCAGCAGCGAGAGGACCACTGGGCAATCTGAAGCTTTCTTT. Encoded protein: CASSERTTGQSEAFF.

This chain joins TRBV5-1 and TRBJ2-1; TRBD2 matches 11 bases. Germline V lookup: CDR1 SGHRS, CDR2 YFSETQ. V was clipped by 4 bases and J by 4 bases; unmatched bases: 7. CDR3 length: 16 residues. CDR3 protein: CASSAGLAGGYNEQFF. CDR3 coding DNA: TGCGCCAGCAGCGCGGGGCTAGCGGGGGGATACAATGAGCAGTTCTTC.

V and J are TRBV4-3 and TRBJ1-6, with D tentatively TRBD1 (6 bases). The CDR3 has 17 amino acids. The V gene lost 0 bases and the J gene lost 0 bases, with 9 bases spanning the gap. Germline assignment: CDR1 LGHNA and CDR2 YSLEER. The CDR3 reads CASSQDTGSSYNSPLHF. In nucleotides, the CDR3 is TGCGCCAGCAGCCAAGATACAGGGAGCTCCTATAATTCACCCCTCCACTTT.

The V gene is TRBV19, the J gene TRBJ1-5, with 9 bases aligning to TRBD1. J lost 5 bases, V lost 8 bases, and 7 bases had no gene match. The CDR3 extends over 14 amino acids. Germline CDR1 is LNHDA and CDR2 is SQIVND (reference sequence). The CDR3 loop is CASRGQGQYQPQHF. The CDR3 coding sequence is TGTGCCAGTCGGGGACAGGGCCAATATCAGCCCCAGCATTTT.

The chain uses TRBV7-2 and TRBJ1-1, with TRBD1 as a possible D gene (5 bases). Trimming stripped 3 bases from V and 4 bases from J, with 18 bases between. This CDR3 comprises 16 residues. CDR1 SGHTA and CDR2 FQGNSA come from the germline V gene. This CDR3 reads CASSFGEGRAITEAFF. The CDR3 DNA is TGTGCCAGCAGCTTTGGTGAGGGGCGCGCTATCACTGAAGCTTTCTTT. Filled out from reference TRBV7-2 and TRBJ1-1, the complete variable domain reads GAGVSQSPSNKVTEKGKDVELRCDPISGHTALYWYRQSLGQGLEFLIYFQGNSAPDKSGLPSDRFSAERTGGSVSTLTIQRTQQEDSAVYLCASSFGEGRAITEAFFGQGTRLTVV.

V and J are TRBV11-3 and TRBJ1-4; D not certain. Germline lookup yields CDR1 SGHNT and CDR2 YENEEA. The CDR3 has 14 residues. The ends were cut back, 2 bases at V and 0 bases at J, with 4 bases in the middle. Here the CDR3 reads CASSLTATNEKLFF. The CDR3 region has the DNA TGTGCCAGCAGCTTAACAGCAACTAATGAAAAACTGTTTTTT. Together with reference TRBV11-3 and TRBJ1-4, the CDR3 gives the full variable domain: EAGVVQSPRYKIIEKKQPVAFWCNPISGHNTLYWYLQNLGQGPELLIRYENEEAVDDSQLPKDRFSAERLKGVDSTLKIQPAELGDSAVYLCASSLTATNEKLFFGSGTQLSVL.

This clone was observed once. J is TRBJ1-2 and V is TRBV28; 10 bases are a match to TRBD1. V shed 6 bases and J 3 bases; nucleotides not matched to a gene: 1. Germline V CDR1 and CDR2: MDHEN, SYDVKM. This CDR3 is 13 amino acids long. As DNA, the CDR3 is TGTGCCAGCAGGGGACAGGGGTACTATGGCTACACCTTC. It is translated as CASRGQGYYGYTF.

The chain combines TRBV6-5 with TRBJ1-4; a possible D gene is TRBD1 (5 bases). Per germline, CDR1 MNHEY and CDR2 SVGAGI. The CDR3 consists of 13 residues. V was trimmed by 6 bases and J by 8 bases, leaving 13 bases between them. The CDR3, as DNA: TGTGCCAGCAGGTCCAGGGCAGGAGAAAAACTGTTTTTT. Its translation is CASRSRAGEKLFF.

V gene TRBV7-2 combines with J gene TRBJ1-3; D might be TRBD1 (6 bases). CDR1 is SGHTA and CDR2 is FQGNSA in the germline V gene. This CDR3 contains 15 residues. Trimming removed 3 bases from V and 4 bases from J, with 13 bases in between. CDR3 region: CASSFQGTDGNTIYF. The CDR3 bases are TGTGCCAGCAGCTTCCAGGGGACCGACGGAAACACCATATATTTT.

This rearrangement joins TRBV9 to TRBJ2-1, with TRBD1 matching over 7 bases. Unmatched junction bases numbered 6, after V lost 4 bases and J lost 2 bases. The CDR3 is 15 residues long. In germline, CDR1 is SGDLS, CDR2 YYNGEE. DNA of the CDR3: TGTGCCAGCAGCCCGCGACAGGGACCCTACAATGAGCAGTTCTTC. Amino acids: CASSPRQGPYNEQFF.

The V gene is TRBV6-1, the J gene TRBJ1-1, with D possibly matching TRBD1 (5 bases). The CDR3 is 14 residues long. Germline CDR1 and CDR2: MNHNS and SASEGT. V lost 8 bases and J lost 0, with 13 bases in between. CDR3 in amino acids: CASETGNLNTEAFF. CDR3 DNA sequence: TGTGCCAGCGAAACAGGAAACTTGAACACTGAAGCTTTCTTT.

This chain links TRBV4-3 with TRBJ2-7; D uncertain. Trimming cost V 0 bases and J 0 bases, with 15 bases left between them. The CDR3 covers 17 residues. Germline CDR1 and CDR2: LGHNA and YSLEER. The CDR3 region is CASSQDSASESSYEQYF. The CDR3 nucleotides read TGCGCCAGCAGCCAAGATTCGGCCTCGGAGAGCTCCTACGAGCAGTACTTC.

The chain recombines TRBV15 with TRBJ1-2, with no clear D. V lost 0 bases, J lost 6 bases, and 17 bases lay in between. This CDR3 spans 16 amino acids. The germline gives CDR1 LNHNV, CDR2 YYDKDF (reference sequence). CDR3 coding DNA: TGTGCCACCAGCAGAGATCTGAACGGACCCCCCAATGGCTACACCTTC. Protein product: CATSRDLNGPPNGYTF.

The chain is built from TRBV6-6 and TRBJ2-3, with a possible D match to TRBD1 (6 bases). The length of the CDR3 is 14 residues. Looked up from germline, CDR1 is MNHNY and CDR2 is SVGAGI (reference sequence). The germline V and J ends were trimmed by 5 bases and 2 bases, with 11 bases remaining between them. The CDR3 region is CASSRDTNTDTQYF. In nucleotides, the CDR3 is TGTGCCAGCAGTCGGGACACCAACACAGATACGCAGTATTTT.

The chain is built from TRBV2 and TRBJ2-7; D perhaps matches TRBD2 (5 bases). Germline V lookup: CDR1 SNHLY, CDR2 FYNNEI. The CDR3 is made up of 15 amino acids. Deletions cut 6 bases from V and 5 bases from J, with 20 bases between. The CDR3 here is CASSLRAAGQDEQYF. CDR3 sequence (DNA): TGTGCCAGCAGCCTCCGAGCGGCCGGTCAAGACGAGCAGTACTTC. Using reference TRBV2 and TRBJ2-7 for the parts outside the CDR3, the full variable domain is EPEVTQTPSHQVTQMGQEVILRCVPISNHLYFYWYRQILGQKVEFLVSFYNNEISEKSEIFDDQFSVERPDGSNFTLKIRSTKLEDSAMYFCASSLRAAGQDEQYFGPGTRLTVT.

Here the CDR3 DNA reads TGTGCCAGCAGCCGGACTAGCCAAAACACCGGGGAGCTGTTTTTT. The encoded protein is CASSRTSQNTGELFF. The V call is TRBV7-9, the J call TRBJ2-2, with 8 bases that match TRBD2. This CDR3 is built from 15 residues. V lost 5 bases, J lost 2 bases, and 4 bases stayed unmatched. Per germline, CDR1 SEHNR and CDR2 FQNEAQ (reference sequence).

The chain combines TRBV6-5 with TRBJ1-1, with D tentatively TRBD1 (5 bases). This CDR3 has 14 residues. V gave up 7 bases and J gave up 5 bases, with 17 bases separating them. Per germline, CDR1 MNHEY and CDR2 SVGAGI. The CDR3 spells CASKTGQGGTEAFF. CDR3 DNA sequence: TGTGCCAGCAAAACCGGACAAGGAGGAACTGAAGCTTTCTTT.

This clone was observed a handful of times. The CDR3 protein is CASRIGTVQPQHF. In DNA form, the CDR3 reads TGTGCCAGCAGGATAGGGACAGTTCAGCCCCAGCATTTT. V is TRBV2 and J is TRBJ1-5; 7 bases agree with TRBD1. The junction had 5 bases not matched to a gene; V was cut back by 6 bases and J by 6 bases. The CDR3 has 13 residues. CDR1 is SNHLY, CDR2 FYNNEI, per germline.

The rearrangement uses TRBV4-3 and TRBJ2-3; D is possibly TRBD1 (6 bases). This CDR3 is 16 amino acids long. Germline CDR1 reads LGHNA; CDR2 reads YSLEER. V lost 1 base and J 3 bases, leaving 14 bases between the germline ends. CDR3 DNA: TGCGCCAGCAGCCAAGCCCCAGGGGAAAAAACAGATACGCAGTATTTT. It translates to CASSQAPGEKTDTQYF.

The V call is TRBV7-2, the J call TRBJ2-1, with TRBD2 identical over 13 bases. There are 16 residues in the CDR3. The junction had 7 bases not matched to a gene; V was cut back by 6 bases and J by 5 bases. Germline loops: CDR1 SGHTA, CDR2 FQGNSA. In DNA, the CDR3 is TGTGCCAGCAGTCGTACTAGCGGGGGGGTAAACAATGAGCAGTTCTTC. Its protein is CASSRTSGGVNNEQFF.